This is a list of T cell receptor beta chains from one sample in a study of radiotherapy plus CTLA-4 blockade in lung cancer. Measured with immunoSEQ multiplex PCR; TCRdb has only the in-frame clones, and not every one. The sample comprises under 110,000 clones, about 85% of which are singletons, and 2% to 3% rests with the top ten. Sample: peripheral blood, taken from a patient treated with radiotherapy plus ipilimumab. Receptors were obtained from a human donor with non-small cell lung cancer that progressed on radiotherapy plus ipilimumab. Some clones in this sample may be carry-over from other donors' samples. The CDR3 runs from the conserved cysteine through the conserved F or W. The order of the fields is clone size, J gene, V gene, D gene, CDR3 protein, CDR3 DNA. The D gene is left open where the match is weak. A clone size is listed for some rows: how often the clone was seen (once, few, many), or a class if it is expanded.

>NA|TRBJ1-2|TRBV10-3|NA
CAISVSAGLSTNYGYTF
TGTGCCATCAGTGTTTCGGCCGGCTTGAGTACTAACTATGGCTACACCTTC
>NA|TRBJ2-5|TRBV5-1|TRBD2
CASSLGSGGQGVETQYF
TGCGCCAGCAGCTTGGGTAGCGGGGGTCAAGGGGTAGAGACCCAGTACTTC
>NA|TRBJ2-7|TRBV29-1|TRBD2
CSGEECLGEGPYEQYF
TGCAGCGGTGAGGAGTGTTTGGGGGAGGGACCCTACGAGCAGTACTTC
>once|TRBJ2-5|TRBV5-1|NA
CASRIGEETQYF
TGCGCCAGCAGAATAGGGGAAGAGACCCAGTACTTC
>NA|TRBJ1-4|TRBV7-9|TRBD1
CASSLGTGTEKLFF
TGTGCCAGCAGCTTGGGGACAGGGACCGAAAAACTGTTTTTT
>NA|TRBJ2-2|TRBV29-1|TRBD1
CSARDRWGTGELFF
TGCAGCGCCCGGGACAGGTGGGGCACCGGGGAGCTGTTTTTT
>NA|TRBJ1-2|TRBV18|NA
CASSPGTVGLNYGYTF
TGTGCCAGCTCACCAGGAACGGTTGGTCTTAACTATGGCTACACCTTC
>medium-sized|TRBJ1-2|TRBV19|NA
CAGGPAGGYTF
TGTGCCGGAGGCCCCGCGGGGGGCTACACCTTC
>NA|TRBJ1-5|TRBV18|NA
CASSPLASNQPQHF
TGTGCCAGCTCACCGCTTGCCAGCAATCAGCCCCAGCATTTT
>NA|TRBJ1-1|TRBV12-5|NA
CASAPDSSNTEAFF
TGTGCTAGTGCCCCGGACAGTTCGAACACTGAAGCTTTCTTT
>NA|TRBJ2-5|TRBV6-6|NA
CASSRQRETQYF
TGTGCCAGCAGCAGACAGAGGGAGACCCAGTACTTC